These 32 T cell receptor beta chains came from one sample sequenced in a study of shared clonotypes between healthy human individuals. CD45RO-negative, CCR7-positively selected cells formed the naive CD8 fraction, excluding terminally differentiated effector memory CD45RA+ cells. Assay: immunoSEQ multiplex PCR; the TCRdb copy retains only in-frame clones and omits some. The sample carries about 2.1 million clones, about 93% recorded once. Sequencing used naive CD8+ T cells from PBMCs. The receptors were gathered from a man younger than 35 in good health. Some clones in this sample may be carry-over from other donors' samples.

As for this clone: A single base separates this from a much larger clone, so it may be a read error. The chain employs TRBV5-8 and TRBJ2-2; D remains unclear. V was clipped by 4 bases and J by 0 bases, with 1 base between them. The CDR3 runs 12 residues. Germline V CDR1 and CDR2: SGHTS, YDEGEE. This CDR3 reads CASSANTGELFF. For the CDR3, the DNA is TGTGCCAGCAGCGCGAACACCGGGGAGCTGTTTTTT.

The chain links TRBV2 to TRBJ2-5, with 10 bases fitting TRBD2. V lost 6 bases to trimming and J lost 4 bases; unmatched junction nucleotides: 17. There are 18 residues in the CDR3. CDR1 and CDR2 from the germline V gene are SNHLY and FYNNEI. This CDR3 is CASSGDFIAGGGGETQYF. In nucleotides, the CDR3 is TGTGCCAGCAGCGGAGACTTTATAGCGGGAGGCGGGGGAGAGACCCAGTACTTC.

This clone has just one count. The chain carries TRBV27 and TRBJ2-1; either TRBD1 or TRBD2 may fit D (5 bases each). Germline CDR1 reads MNHEY; CDR2 reads SMNVEV (reference sequence). This CDR3 is built from 14 residues. With 5 bases removed from V and 7 bases from J, the gap between germline ends came to 15 bases. CDR3 bases: TGTGCCAGCAGTACCGGGACGGGTAAGAATGAGCAGTTCTTC. It is translated as CASSTGTGKNEQFF.

The rearrangement uses TRBV5-4 and TRBJ2-1; D possibly corresponds to TRBD1 (6 bases). The CDR3 has 14 amino acids. The V end was cut by 4 bases, the J end by 4 bases, with 12 bases between. Germline assignment: CDR1 SGHNT and CDR2 YYREEE (reference sequence). CDR3 coding DNA: TGTGCCAGCAGCCCTGGCAGGGGATACAATGAGCAGTTCTTC. This encodes CASSPGRGYNEQFF.

The genes are TRBV29-1 and TRBJ1-1; possibly TRBD1 for D (5 bases). Looked up from germline, CDR1 is SQVTM and CDR2 is ANQGSEA. V was trimmed by 6 bases and J by 6 bases, leaving 11 bases between them. The CDR3 length is 11 residues. CDR3 nucleotides: TGCAGCGTCAGGGACGTGGCTGAAGCTTTCTTT. This translates into CSVRDVAEAFF.

V gene TRBV19 combines with J gene TRBJ2-1, with 14 nucleotides matching TRBD2. Germline V gives CDR1 LNHDA, CDR2 SQIVND (reference sequence). The CDR3 has 18 amino acids. With V trimmed by 6 bases and J by 7 bases, 14 bases remained unmatched. CDR3 region: CASSLQSPTSGRGNEQFF. The DNA of the CDR3 is TGTGCCAGTAGCCTTCAGTCCCCGACTAGCGGGAGGGGAAATGAGCAGTTCTTC. Full variable domain (remainder filled in from reference TRBV19 and TRBJ2-1): DGGITQSPKYLFRKEGQNVTLSCEQNLNHDAMYWYRQDPGQGLRLIYYSQIVNDFQKGDIAEGYSVSREKKESFPLTVTSAQKNPTAFYLCASSLQSPTSGRGNEQFFGPGTRLTVL.

The rearrangement links TRBV5-1 to TRBJ2-2; tentatively, D is TRBD1 or TRBD2 (5 bases each). Looked up from germline, CDR1 is SGHRS and CDR2 is YFSETQ. The CDR3 runs 14 residues. V gave up 2 bases and J gave up 7 bases, with 12 bases separating them. CDR3 in amino acids: CASSLYRDVGELFF. Here the CDR3 DNA reads TGCGCCAGCAGCTTATATAGGGACGTCGGGGAGCTGTTTTTT.

This chain connects TRBV28 to TRBJ2-3; D possibly uses TRBD1 or TRBD2 (5 bases each). The CDR3 runs 12 residues. Trimming took 4 bases from V and 8 from J, leaving 10 bases between them. Germline assignment: CDR1 MDHEN and CDR2 SYDVKM. CDR3 region: CASSSLRGTQYF. CDR3 coding DNA: TGTGCCAGCAGTTCGCTGAGGGGTACGCAGTATTTT.

The chain is built from TRBV29-1 and TRBJ1-1; no firm D call. The CDR3 loop spans 11 amino acids. CDR1 is SQVTM and CDR2 is ANQGSEA in the germline V gene. This CDR3 reads CSAFWAMGAFF. The DNA for the CDR3 is TGCAGTGCTTTTTGGGCCATGGGGGCTTTCTTT.

A note on this clone: The germline gene is not matched at one end of the junction; a read error may be the cause. Other DNA sequences within the sample encode an identical CDR3. V is TRBV10-3 and J is TRBJ1-1; D unclear. The germline V gene encodes CDR1 ENHRY and CDR2 SYGVKD. The CDR3 loop spans 12 amino acids. In nucleotides, the CDR3 is TGTGCCATCAGAAACGTGAATACTGAAGCTTTCTTT. Its translation is CAIRNVNTEAFF.

This clone was seen once. This chain joins TRBV11-2 and TRBJ2-1, with D maybe TRBD2 (6 bases). The ends were cut back, 0 bases at V and 5 bases at J, with 11 bases in the middle. The CDR3 length is 15 residues. Germline lookup yields CDR1 SGHAT and CDR2 FQNNGV. This chain's CDR3 is CASSLDQGLNNEQFF. The CDR3, as DNA: TGTGCCAGCAGCTTAGACCAAGGACTAAACAATGAGCAGTTCTTC.

The rearrangement links TRBV7-6 to TRBJ2-1; D is ambiguous. The CDR3 totals 15 residues. Germline V gene data show CDR1 as SGHVS and CDR2 as FNYEAQ. The V end was cut by 8 bases, the J end by 0 bases, with 14 bases between. CDR3 bases: TGTGCCAGCTCGCCTCGGGCCAACTCCTACAATGAGCAGTTCTTC. Translated: CASSPRANSYNEQFF.

This clone was seen more than once but under ten times. This may be a read error: a much more frequent sequence differs by one nucleotide. The sample contains more than one DNA sequence encoding this CDR3. The chain joins TRBV28 to TRBJ2-7; no clear D. The CDR3 totals 11 residues. Germline values: CDR1 MDHEN, CDR2 SYDVKM. Trimming stripped 4 bases from V and 3 bases from J, with 4 bases between. CDR3 region: CASSSYYEQYF. CDR3 bases: TGTGCCAGCAGTTCCTACTACGAGCAGTACTTC.

The chain has TRBV13 and TRBJ1-2; D not certain. CDR3 length equals 15 residues. Between the trimmed V and J ends, which lost 0 bases and 3 bases, there was a span of 11 bases. Per the germline V gene, CDR1 is PRHDT and CDR2 is FYEKMQ (reference sequence). Here the CDR3 reads CASSLGSPWDYGYTF. CDR3 coding DNA: TGTGCCAGCAGCTTAGGTAGCCCCTGGGACTATGGCTACACCTTC.

The chain is built from TRBV7-3 and TRBJ2-5, with TRBD2 matching 11 bases. V lost 6 bases to trimming and J lost 4 bases; unmatched junction nucleotides: 7. The CDR3 totals 15 residues. Germline values: CDR1 SGHTA, CDR2 FQGTGA. The CDR3 sequence is CASSHTSGSGETQYF. Here the CDR3 DNA reads TGTGCCAGCAGTCATACTAGCGGGAGTGGAGAGACCCAGTACTTC.

This sequence joins TRBV29-1 and TRBJ2-1; a possible D gene is TRBD2 (5 bases). V was cut by 5 bases and J by 3 bases, with 11 bases left in between. This CDR3 region has 13 residues. Germline lookup yields CDR1 SQVTM and CDR2 ANQGSEA. CDR3 amino acids: CSVLRVNYNEQFF. The CDR3, as DNA: TGCAGCGTTCTGCGGGTCAACTACAATGAGCAGTTCTTC.

This chain links TRBV19 with TRBJ2-7, with D possibly being TRBD2 (6 bases). Looked up from germline, CDR1 is LNHDA and CDR2 is SQIVND (reference sequence). V was trimmed by 5 bases and J by 3 bases, leaving 11 bases between them. The CDR3 is 13 amino acids. This CDR3 is CASSWRGDYEQYF. The CDR3 DNA is TGTGCCAGTAGTTGGCGGGGCGACTACGAGCAGTACTTC.

The gene calls are TRBV19 and TRBJ1-5; 8 bases line up with TRBD1. This CDR3 contains 19 residues. Trimming at V came to 5 bases and at J to 0 bases, leaving 15 bases not matched to a gene. Germline loops: CDR1 LNHDA, CDR2 SQIVND (reference sequence). The CDR3 protein is CASSPAARGLLHSNQPQHF. CDR3 coding DNA: TGTGCCAGTAGTCCGGCCGCCAGGGGGCTACTACATAGCAATCAGCCCCAGCATTTT.

The sample holds one count of this clone. The V gene is TRBV28, the J gene TRBJ2-3, with TRBD2 as a possible D gene (5 bases). V was trimmed by 6 bases and J by 1 base, leaving 17 bases between them. Per germline, CDR1 MDHEN and CDR2 SYDVKM. CDR3 length equals 16 residues. The CDR3 DNA reads TGTGCCAGCAGATCCCCGGAGGCCTGGGGCACAGATACGCAGTATTTT. It codes for CASRSPEAWGTDTQYF.

The rearrangement joins TRBV7-9 to TRBJ2-2; D uncertain. Germline V lookup: CDR1 SEHNR, CDR2 FQNEAQ (reference sequence). The CDR3 is 14 residues long. The V and J ends lost 5 bases and 4 bases respectively, with 11 bases between them. CDR3 nucleotide sequence: TGTGCCAGCAGCCTGGCGCCCTTCACCGGGGAGCTGTTTTTT. This gives the protein CASSLAPFTGELFF.

The V call is TRBV27, the J call TRBJ2-7, with D possibly TRBD2 on 6 matching bases. Per the germline V gene, CDR1 is MNHEY and CDR2 is SMNVEV (reference sequence). Trimming removed 3 bases at V and 4 bases at J, with 16 bases between. CDR3 length: 15 residues. In DNA, the CDR3 is TGTGCCAGCAGTTTTGGGGGGATAGGGGATTACGAGCAGTACTTC. It encodes CASSFGGIGDYEQYF.

The chain carries TRBV28 and TRBJ2-5; TRBD1 or TRBD2 may be the D gene (5 bases each). The V gene lost 1 base and the J gene lost 0 bases, with 18 bases spanning the gap. This CDR3 comprises 18 residues. CDR1 is MDHEN, CDR2 SYDVKM, per germline. Here the CDR3 reads CASSLSTGLVGHQETQYF. The CDR3 nucleotides read TGTGCCAGCAGTTTATCCACGGGGCTCGTAGGCCACCAAGAGACCCAGTACTTC.

V gene TRBV9 combines with J gene TRBJ2-1; D is uncertain. The V gene lost 2 bases and the J gene lost 9 bases, with 6 bases spanning the gap. The CDR3 has 11 residues. Germline CDR1 and CDR2: SGDLS and YYNGEE. In DNA, the CDR3 is TGTGCCAGCAGCGTCCCTGGTGAGCAGTTCTTC. This encodes CASSVPGEQFF.

This CDR3 is CASSLSTGGYEQYF. CDR3 in DNA: TGCGCCAGCAGCCTCTCGACAGGGGGCTACGAGCAGTACTTC. J is TRBJ2-7 and V is TRBV4-1; 9 positions match TRBD1. V shed 4 bases and J 3 bases; nucleotides not matched to a gene: 4. The CDR3 has 14 amino acids. The V gene's germline CDR1 is MGHRA and CDR2 YSYEKL.

The chain combines TRBV9 with TRBJ2-1; 7 bases map to TRBD1. The CDR3 is made up of 19 amino acids. The trim removed 4 bases at V and 5 bases at J, leaving 21 bases unmatched. Germline CDR1 SGDLS, CDR2 YYNGEE. CDR3 nucleotides: TGTGCCAGCAGCCTCTACCCTAAGAAAGGGACAGCACCCGACAATGAGCAGTTCTTC. The encoded protein is CASSLYPKKGTAPDNEQFF.

V and J are TRBV28 and TRBJ2-7; TRBD2 matches 14 bases. Trimming took 6 bases from V and 2 from J; bases not matched to a gene: 15. The CDR3 loop spans 19 amino acids. CDR1 and CDR2 from the germline V gene are MDHEN and SYDVKM. CDR3 sequence (DNA): TGTGCCAGCAGCCCCCTGATGACTAGCGGGAGGGTAAGCCCCTACGAGCAGTACTTC. This gives the protein CASSPLMTSGRVSPYEQYF.

This sequence joins TRBV7-8 and TRBJ2-7; 7 bases agree with TRBD1. V was pared by 2 bases and J by 4 bases, with 8 bases of the junction left unmatched. The germline gives CDR1 SGHVS, CDR2 FQNEAQ. This CDR3 has 15 amino acids. CDR3 in amino acids: CASSLLEAGGYEQYF. The DNA of the CDR3 is TGTGCCAGCAGCTTATTGGAAGCAGGGGGTTACGAGCAGTACTTC.

The CDR3 DNA reads as TGTGCCAGCAGCTCCGGAATACCAGGGGGGGCCGGGGAGCTGTTTTTT. Its protein product is CASSSGIPGGAGELFF. This chain joins TRBV7-8 and TRBJ2-2; tentatively, D is TRBD1 or TRBD2 (7 bases each). The length of the CDR3 is 16 residues. The V gene lost 4 bases and the J gene lost 6 bases, with 18 bases spanning the gap. In germline, CDR1 is SGHVS, CDR2 FQNEAQ. Looking up the rest from reference TRBV7-8 and TRBJ2-2 gives the full variable domain: GAGVSQSPRYKVAKRGQDVALRCDPISGHVSLFWYQQALGQGPEFLTYFQNEAQLDKSGLPSDRFFAERPEGSVSTLKIQRTQQEDSAVYLCASSSGIPGGAGELFFGEGSRLTVL.

The chain employs TRBV7-6 and TRBJ2-1, with 11 bases fitting TRBD2. CDR1 and CDR2 from the germline V gene are SGHVS and FNYEAQ. Trimming cost V 1 base and J 2 bases; bases outside gene matches: 10. The CDR3 covers 19 residues. CDR3 loop: CASSLEPRLAGPPYNEQFF. The CDR3 DNA is TGTGCCAGCAGCTTAGAGCCCCGACTAGCGGGACCTCCCTACAATGAGCAGTTCTTC.

Details on this clone: Different DNA sequences within this sample yield the same CDR3. The chain joins TRBV5-5 to TRBJ2-7; the D is unclear. CDR1 and CDR2 from the germline V gene are SGHKS and YYEKEE (reference sequence). The CDR3 is made up of 13 amino acids. V lost 0 bases, J lost 4 bases, and 8 bases lay in between. The CDR3: CASSLAGPYEQYF. The CDR3 bases are TGTGCCAGCAGCTTGGCGGGTCCGTACGAGCAGTACTTC.

The genes are TRBV9 and TRBJ2-1; 7 bases fit TRBD2. V dropped 0 bases and J dropped 8; count of bases not matched to a gene: 14. This CDR3 spans 17 amino acids. Germline CDR1 reads SGDLS; CDR2 reads YYNGEE. CDR3 residues: CASSVDSGPSDGDEQFF. The DNA of the CDR3 is TGTGCCAGCAGCGTAGATAGCGGGCCCTCTGATGGGGATGAGCAGTTCTTC.

This chain uses TRBV4-3 with TRBJ2-7; 12 bases align to TRBD2. There are 17 residues in the CDR3. Trimming cost V 1 base and J 0 bases; bases outside gene matches: 4. From germline, CDR1 is LGHNA and CDR2 YSLEER. CDR3 residues: CASSQGGTSGFSYEQYF. CDR3 DNA sequence: TGCGCCAGCAGCCAAGGGGGGACTAGCGGGTTCTCCTACGAGCAGTACTTC.